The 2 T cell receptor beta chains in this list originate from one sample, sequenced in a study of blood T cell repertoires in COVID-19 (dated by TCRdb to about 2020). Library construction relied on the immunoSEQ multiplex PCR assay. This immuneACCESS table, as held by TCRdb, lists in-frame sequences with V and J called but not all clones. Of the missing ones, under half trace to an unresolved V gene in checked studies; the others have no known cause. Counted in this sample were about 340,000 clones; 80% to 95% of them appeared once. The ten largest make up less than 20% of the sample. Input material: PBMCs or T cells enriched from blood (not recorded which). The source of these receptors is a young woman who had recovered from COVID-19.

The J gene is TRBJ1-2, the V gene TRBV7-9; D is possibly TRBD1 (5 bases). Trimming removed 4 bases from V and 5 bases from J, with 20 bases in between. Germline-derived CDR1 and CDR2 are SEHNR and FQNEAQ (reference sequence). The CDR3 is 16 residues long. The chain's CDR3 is CASSSWSGGSIYGYTF. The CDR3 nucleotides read TGTGCCAGCAGCTCCTGGAGTGGGGGGTCGATTTATGGCTACACCTTC. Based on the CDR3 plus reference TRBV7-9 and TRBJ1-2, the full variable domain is DTGVSQNPRHKITKRGQNVTFRCDPISEHNRLYWYRQTLGQGPEFLTYFQNEAQLEKSRLLSDRFSAERPKGSFSTLEIQRTEQGDSAMYLCASSSWSGGSIYGYTFGSGTRLTVV.

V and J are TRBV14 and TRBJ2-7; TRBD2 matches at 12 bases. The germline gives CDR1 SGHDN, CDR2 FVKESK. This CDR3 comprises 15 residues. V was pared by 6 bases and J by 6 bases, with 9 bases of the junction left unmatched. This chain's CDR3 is CASSRTSGVLGEQYF. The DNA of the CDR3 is TGTGCCAGCAGTCGGACTAGCGGGGTGTTAGGCGAGCAGTACTTC.